These 10 T cell receptor beta chains were sequenced from one sample in a study of blood T cell repertoires in COVID-19. Some clones are missing from TCRdb's copy, which holds only in-frame ones; the method was immunoSEQ multiplex PCR. The repertoire holds about 370,000 clones, around 89% seen once, with roughly 1% in the top ten. Sequenced input: PBMCs or T cells enriched from blood (not recorded which). The receptors shown here come from a man aged 18 to 29 who had recovered from COVID-19.

The V call is TRBV4-2, the J call TRBJ2-2, with D perhaps matching TRBD2 (6 bases). Trimming left V 5 bases short and J 9 bases short, with 13 bases between. The CDR3 loop spans 13 amino acids. The germline CDR1 and CDR2 sequences are LGHNA and YNFKEQ. The CDR3, as DNA: TGTGCCAGCAGCTCGGGACTCCTCTGGGAGCTGTTTTTT. It translates to CASSSGLLWELFF.

J is TRBJ2-2 and V is TRBV19, with 8 bases fitting TRBD2. Germline loops: CDR1 LNHDA, CDR2 SQIVND (reference sequence). The CDR3 is made up of 14 amino acids. The V segment lost 7 bases and the J segment 1 base; nucleotides outside the gene matches: 2. The CDR3 loop reads CASKAGGNTGELFF. Here the CDR3 DNA reads TGTGCCAGTAAGGCGGGAGGGAACACCGGGGAGCTGTTTTTT. Full variable domain (outside the CDR3, taken from reference TRBV19 and TRBJ2-2): DGGITQSPKYLFRKEGQNVTLSCEQNLNHDAMYWYRQDPGQGLRLIYYSQIVNDFQKGDIAEGYSVSREKKESFPLTVTSAQKNPTAFYLCASKAGGNTGELFFGEGSRLTVL.

The gene calls are TRBV29-1 and TRBJ2-3; perhaps TRBD1 as D (5 bases). Germline-derived CDR1 and CDR2 are SQVTM and ANQGSEA. CDR3 length: 15 amino acids. Trimming cost V 4 bases and J 0 bases, with 14 bases left between them. This CDR3 reads CSVGITGVSTDTQYF. The CDR3 coding sequence is TGCAGCGTTGGCATCACAGGAGTCAGCACAGATACGCAGTATTTT.

This chain joins TRBV4-1 and TRBJ2-1; TRBD1 aligns across 8 bases. Germline V CDR1 and CDR2: MGHRA, YSYEKL. This CDR3 region has 16 residues. V trimming: 0 bases; J trimming: 8 bases; junction bases outside the gene matches: 9. CDR3 in amino acids: CASSQDARRGRHEQFF. In DNA, the CDR3 is TGCGCCAGCAGCCAAGATGCCCGCAGGGGGCGGCATGAGCAGTTCTTC.

A single count supports this clone. The genes are TRBV7-2 and TRBJ1-6; perhaps TRBD1 as D (6 bases). CDR3 length: 14 amino acids. CDR1 and CDR2 (germline): SGHTA, FQGNSA. V dropped 5 bases and J dropped 10 bases, with 15 bases sitting between them. This CDR3 reads CASSPTGGGSPLHF. Written as DNA, the CDR3 is TGTGCCAGCAGCCCAACGGGAGGGGGATCACCCCTCCACTTT.

The genes are TRBV6-1 and TRBJ2-3, with TRBD2 matching over 7 bases. CDR1 and CDR2 (germline): MNHNS, SASEGT. This CDR3 has 16 amino acids. Trimming at V came to 2 bases and at J to 3 bases, leaving 8 bases not matched to a gene. In DNA, the CDR3 is TGTGCCAGCAGTGAACAACTAGCGATGGATACAGATACGCAGTATTTT. Amino acids: CASSEQLAMDTDTQYF.

The gene calls are TRBV7-2 and TRBJ1-2; 11 bases map to TRBD1. The CDR3 is 14 amino acids. V lost 7 bases and J lost 3; bases outside the gene matches: 4. The V gene's germline CDR1 is SGHTA and CDR2 FQGNSA. CDR3 DNA sequence: TGTGCCAGCAACGGACAGGGGGCCCACTATGGCTACACCTTC. It is translated as CASNGQGAHYGYTF.

The rearrangement links TRBV5-1 to TRBJ1-1; no definite D call. Germline CDR1 SGHRS, CDR2 YFSETQ. Trimming pared 0 bases from V and 6 bases from J, leaving 3 bases between. CDR3 length equals 11 residues. The CDR3 nucleotides read TGCGCCAGCAGCTTGGGGCCTGAAGCTTTCTTT. This codes for CASSLGPEAFF.

The gene calls are TRBV5-6 and TRBJ2-3; D might be TRBD2 (7 bases). Germline CDR1 and CDR2: SGHDT and YYEEEE. The CDR3 sequence is 15 residues long. The V and J ends lost 1 base and 5 bases respectively, with 14 bases between them. The CDR3 nucleotides are TGTGCCAGCAGCTTGTTTGTCGGGGGGCGAGATACGCAGTATTTT. It specifies CASSLFVGGRDTQYF.

The rearrangement joins TRBV7-9 to TRBJ2-7; TRBD1 matches at 9 bases. CDR1 SEHNR and CDR2 FQNEAQ come from the germline V gene (reference sequence). The CDR3 sequence is 13 residues long. J gave up 7 bases and V 5 bases, and 6 bases lay outside the gene matches. CDR3 bases: TGTGCCAGCAGCGCGGACAGGGGAATTGAGCAGTACTTC. Translating gives CASSADRGIEQYF.